This T cell receptor (beta chain) stems from a study of cytomegalovirus exposure and HLA in healthy donors. As for the study in general: A prior analysis found fewer than 120 million unique TCR beta sequences from around 180 million T cells. Notes on the study in general: Association of roughly 18,000 TCR beta sequences with HLA alleles was found at 0.05 false discovery rate in a later analysis.

Regarding this clone: What it binds is not known. The CDR3 ends on some other residue instead of the conserved phenylalanine or tryptophan, so this is likely a read error. The DNA is left out, because the CDR3 cannot be placed on it with certainty; the CDR3 is given as TCRdb lists it.

Germline loops: CDR1 KGHSH, CDR2 LQKENI. The CDR3 is 12 residues long, ends included. It was with 60 Vbeta and 13 Jbeta primers that the PCR ran. Per the authors' pipeline: The count from a later analysis was roughly 80 million unique TCR beta chains, some 10 million of them shared. Assay used: immunoSEQ multiplex PCR; TCRdb lists only in-frame clones, some missing. The V and J calls and clone size were taken over from that table, and D and trimming were inferred from the DNA. The sample shows roughly 240,000 clones, around 78% of them seen only once. The sequenced sample consisted of PBMCs. The chain couples TRBV18 to TRBJ1-1; the D call of TRBD1 is as the table states it, not checked on the DNA. The receptor comes from a boy aged 5-17 years in good health and CMV-seronegative. The CDR3 here is CASSPGAGGPTL.